This record covers a single TCR beta chain. TCRdb's table, derived via immunoSEQ multiplex PCR, lists solely in-frame clones and lacks some. The table has approximately 840,000 clones, about 96% seen once; the top ten hold around 0.21%. This sample stems from a study of shared clonotypes between healthy human individuals. Naive CD8 cells were CD45RO-negative, positively selected for CCR7, excluding terminally differentiated effector memory CD45RA+ cells. Free of recent acute infections or vaccinations, the donors were healthy HIV-negative adults. With 5 bases clipped from V and 7 bases from J, the junction kept 5 bases outside the gene matches. The CDR3 spans 14 residues. Germline V lookup: CDR1 LNHDA, CDR2 SQIVND (reference sequence).

The J gene is TRBJ2-2, the V gene TRBV19; TRBD1 matches at 9 bases. What was sequenced was naive CD8+ T cells sorted from blood. The receptor's source is a man aged 30-40 years in good health. The CDR3 loop reads CASSPGTGFGELFF. The CDR3 DNA reads TGTGCCAGTAGTCCCGGGACAGGGTTCGGGGAGCTGTTTTTT. Filled out from reference TRBV19 and TRBJ2-2, the complete variable domain reads DGGITQSPKYLFRKEGQNVTLSCEQNLNHDAMYWYRQDPGQGLRLIYYSQIVNDFQKGDIAEGYSVSREKKESFPLTVTSAQKNPTAFYLCASSPGTGFGELFFGEGSRLTVL.